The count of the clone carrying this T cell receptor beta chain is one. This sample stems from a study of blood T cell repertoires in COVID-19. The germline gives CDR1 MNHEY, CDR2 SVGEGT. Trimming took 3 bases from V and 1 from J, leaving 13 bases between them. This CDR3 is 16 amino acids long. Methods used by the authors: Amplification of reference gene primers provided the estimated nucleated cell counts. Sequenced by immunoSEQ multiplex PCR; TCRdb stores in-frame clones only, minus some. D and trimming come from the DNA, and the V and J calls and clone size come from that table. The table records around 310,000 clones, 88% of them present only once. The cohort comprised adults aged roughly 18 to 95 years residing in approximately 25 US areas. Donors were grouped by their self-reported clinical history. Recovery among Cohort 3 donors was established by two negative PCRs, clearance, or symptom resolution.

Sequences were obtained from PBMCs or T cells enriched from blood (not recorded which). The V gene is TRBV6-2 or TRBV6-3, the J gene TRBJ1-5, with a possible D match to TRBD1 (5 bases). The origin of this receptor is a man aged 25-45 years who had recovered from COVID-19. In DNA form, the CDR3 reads TGTGCCAGCAGTTATCCAGGGTTGATGAGCAATCAGCCCCAGCATTTT. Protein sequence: CASSYPGLMSNQPQHF.